The 17 T cell receptor beta chains given below trace back to one sample, sequenced in a study of control samples from healthy donors and cancer patients. Here immunoSEQ multiplex PCR was the method, and the copy in TCRdb shows in-frame clones only, minus some. The sample carries 100,000 to 150,000 clones, around 90% recorded once. The sequencing sample was made of blood. The source of these receptors is a man aged 35 to 55 in good health.

The chain employs TRBV5-4 and TRBJ2-7; 8 bases fit TRBD2. The germline V gene encodes CDR1 SGHNT and CDR2 YYREEE (reference sequence). V shed 0 bases, J shed 0 bases, and the junction held 2 bases outside the gene matches. The CDR3 runs 15 residues. Here the CDR3 DNA reads TGTGCCAGCAGCTTGGCGGGGGGGAGCTCCTACGAGCAGTACTTC. Encoded protein: CASSLAGGSSYEQYF.

This clone was picked up one time. In nucleotides, the CDR3 is TGCGCCAGCAGCCCGGGGGTCCGCGGGGAAGAGACCCAGTACTTC. This gives the protein CASSPGVRGEETQYF. The chain uses TRBV5-1 and TRBJ2-5; a weak D match, TRBD2 (6 bases). CDR1 is SGHRS, CDR2 YFSETQ, per germline. Trimming pared 4 bases from V and 3 bases from J, leaving 16 bases between. The CDR3 covers 15 residues.

The chain couples TRBV11-2 to TRBJ1-1; no reliable D call. This CDR3 has 13 amino acids. Germline CDR1 and CDR2: SGHAT and FQNNGV. V lost 5 bases and J 0 bases, leaving 7 bases between the germline ends. The CDR3 protein is CASSVNMNTEAFF. The CDR3 region has the DNA TGTGCCAGCAGCGTTAACATGAACACTGAAGCTTTCTTT.

The chain joins TRBV5-6 to TRBJ2-5; D is uncertain. Trimming pared 5 bases from V and 3 bases from J, leaving 8 bases between. Germline CDR1 reads SGHDT; CDR2 reads YYEEEE. The length of the CDR3 is 12 residues. The CDR3 is CASSRTKETQYF. CDR3 sequence (DNA): TGTGCCAGCAGTCGGACGAAAGAGACCCAGTACTTC.

The chain has TRBV30 and TRBJ1-4; no clear D gene. Germline assignment: CDR1 GTSNPN and CDR2 SVGIG (reference sequence). This CDR3 has 13 residues. V was cut by 0 bases and J by 8 bases, with 10 bases left in between. CDR3 DNA sequence: TGTGCCTGGAGTGTTAATCTGGGAGAAAAACTGTTTTTT. Residues: CAWSVNLGEKLFF.

This rearrangement joins TRBV29-1 to TRBJ1-3, with D possibly matching TRBD1 (5 bases). The CDR3 has 14 amino acids. Trimming took off 4 bases at V and 3 bases at J, with 13 bases between the two ends. CDR1 is SQVTM, CDR2 ANQGSEA, per germline. The CDR3 DNA follows: TGCAGCGTTGTATCGGCGGGGGTTGGAAACACCATATATTTT. Translated, it gives CSVVSAGVGNTIYF.

V usage is TRBV7-9 and J usage is TRBJ1-2; TRBD1 aligns across 9 bases. The CDR3 is 13 amino acids. Germline V lookup: CDR1 SEHNR, CDR2 FQNEAQ (reference sequence). Trimming cost V 5 bases and J 4 bases; bases outside gene matches: 2. The chain's CDR3 is CASSQGQGYGYTF. The CDR3 nucleotides are TGTGCCAGCAGCCAGGGACAGGGCTATGGCTACACCTTC.

About this clone: The same CDR3 is also encoded by other DNA sequences in this sample. The CDR3 DNA is TGTGCCAGCTCACCGTCGGGGAACTATGGCTACACCTTC. The encoded protein is CASSPSGNYGYTF. The chain employs TRBV18 and TRBJ1-2; D not certain. Germline CDR1 and CDR2: KGHSH and LQKENI. There are 13 residues in the CDR3. The V end lost 3 bases, the J end lost 2 bases, and 7 bases lay between the germline ends. Based on the CDR3 plus reference TRBV18 and TRBJ1-2, the full variable domain is NAGVMQNPRHLVRRRGQEARLRCSPMKGHSHVYWYRQLPEEGLKFMVYLQKENIIDESGMPKERFSAEFPKEGPSILRIQQVVRGDSAAYFCASSPSGNYGYTFGSGTRLTVV.

The rearrangement joins TRBV29-1 to TRBJ2-3; D may be TRBD2 (7 bases). Germline V gene data show CDR1 as SQVTM and CDR2 as ANQGSEA. The CDR3 totals 14 residues. Trimming removed 6 bases from V and 5 bases from J, with 18 bases in between. CDR3 amino acids: CSVTLGGVLDTQYF. As DNA, the CDR3 is TGCAGCGTCACATTAGGGGGGGTTCTAGATACGCAGTATTTT.

This CDR3 is CASSLRTTSTDTQYF. The CDR3 DNA follows: TGTGCCAGCAGCTTGAGGACTACAAGCACAGATACGCAGTATTTT. The chain carries TRBV13 and TRBJ2-3; D may be TRBD2 (6 bases). This CDR3 spans 15 amino acids. The germline V gene encodes CDR1 PRHDT and CDR2 FYEKMQ (reference sequence). The V end lost 3 bases, the J end lost 0 bases, and 10 bases lay between the germline ends.

V gene TRBV7-2 combines with J gene TRBJ2-7; the match to TRBD1 covers 9 bases. Germline-derived CDR1 and CDR2 are SGHTA and FQGNSA. J was trimmed by 2 bases and V by 7 bases; bases with no gene match: 6. The CDR3 contains 14 residues. CDR3 sequence reads: CASTSGQGPYEQYF. The DNA of the CDR3 is TGTGCCAGCACCTCAGGACAGGGGCCCTACGAGCAGTACTTC.

V gene TRBV7-3 combines with J gene TRBJ2-3; 10 nucleotides align to TRBD2. The J segment lost 5 bases and the V segment lost 5 bases, leaving 1 base of the junction unmatched. The CDR3 totals 13 residues. Germline V gene sequence: CDR1 SGHTA, CDR2 FQGTGA. In nucleotides, the CDR3 is TGTGCCAGCAGCCGGACTAGCGGAGATACGCAGTATTTT. Encoded protein: CASSRTSGDTQYF.

The rearrangement links TRBV10-3 to TRBJ1-3; D unclear. CDR1 ENHRY and CDR2 SYGVKD come from the germline V gene. This CDR3 comprises 15 residues. Trimming stripped 4 bases from V and 3 bases from J, with 13 bases between. The CDR3 sequence: CAISVGGWIGNTIYF. CDR3 coding DNA: TGTGCCATCAGTGTGGGTGGGTGGATTGGAAACACCATATATTTT.

This chain joins TRBV27 and TRBJ1-2, with a possible D match to TRBD1 (5 bases). Germline CDR1 is MNHEY and CDR2 is SMNVEV (reference sequence). The CDR3 has 11 amino acids. CDR3 in DNA: TGTGGGGGGGAGGGGACCTATGGCTACACCTTC. Its protein is CGGEGTYGYTF.

This clone was detected a few times. The chain has TRBV5-6 and TRBJ1-3; possible D gene TRBD1, 6 bases. Per germline, CDR1 SGHDT and CDR2 YYEEEE. The CDR3 extends over 15 amino acids. V was cut by 5 bases and J by 7 bases, with 19 bases left in between. The CDR3 here is CASSLGTGQGNTIYF. As DNA, the CDR3 is TGTGCCAGCAGTCTGGGGACCGGGCAGGGGAACACCATATATTTT.

The chain couples TRBV5-1 to TRBJ2-1; TRBD2 agrees at 9 bases. This CDR3 is 15 amino acids long. The J segment lost 7 bases and the V segment lost 5 bases, leaving 10 bases of the junction unmatched. Looked up from germline, CDR1 is SGHRS and CDR2 is YFSETQ. This CDR3 reads CASSRGGAVSNEQFF. The CDR3 region has the DNA TGCGCCAGCAGTCGCGGGGGGGCCGTTTCGAATGAGCAGTTCTTC. Complete variable domain (other parts from reference TRBV5-1 and TRBJ2-1): KAGVTQTPRYLIKTRGQQVTLSCSPISGHRSVSWYQQTPGQGLQFLFEYFSETQRNKGNFPGRFSGRQFSNSRSEMNVSTLELGDSALYLCASSRGGAVSNEQFFGPGTRLTVL.

This clone has only one observation. This sequence joins TRBV10-3 and TRBJ2-7; D gene unclear. The CDR3 has 14 amino acids. The V gene's germline CDR1 is ENHRY and CDR2 SYGVKD. V lost 2 bases, J lost 0 bases, and 8 bases lay in between. CDR3 nucleotides: TGTGCCATCAGTGAGCCCGGGCACTCCTACGAGCAGTACTTC. It yields the protein CAISEPGHSYEQYF.